A selection of T cell receptor beta chains follows, all from one sample in a study of blood T cell repertoires in COVID-19. Repertoires were generated with immunoSEQ multiplex PCR, while TCRdb's copy carries only in-frame clones and drops some. The sample shows some 120,000 clones, around 89% of them seen only once. Sequencing input: peripheral blood. Source of these receptors: a human donor in a cohort sampled during active COVID-19. Both conserved end residues are part of each CDR3. A D gene is named only where the DNA matches it firmly. Where a row states a size, it is once, few, many or the class of an expanded clone; other rows omit it.

d_call | clone_size | j_call | v_call | cdr3_nt | cdr3_aa
TRBD1 | . | TRBJ2-5 | TRBV19 | TGTGCCGCCCGGGACAGGGGAGGAGAGACCCAGTACTTC | CAARDRGGETQYF
TRBD2 | . | TRBJ2-7 | TRBV9 | TGTGCCAGCAGTCCTAGACTAGCGGGAGGATACGAGCAGTACTTC | CASSPRLAGGYEQYF
. | . | TRBJ2-7 | TRBV28 | TGTGCCAGCAGTCCTCACAGCTGGCGCTACGAGCAGTACTTC | CASSPHSWRYEQYF
TRBD1 | . | TRBJ2-7 | TRBV5-5 | TGTGCCAGCAGCCGGTTCGTGGCCGGGACAGGGTCCTACGAGCAGTACTTC | CASSRFVAGTGSYEQYF
. | . | TRBJ2-7 | TRBV5-1 | TGCGCCAGCAGCGCGGAACCCCTCCTTCGCGAGCAGTACTTC | CASSAEPLLREQYF
TRBD1 | medium-sized | TRBJ2-7 | TRBV5-1 | TGCGCCAGCAGCTTACGACCCGGGACAGACTACGAGCAGTACTTC | CASSLRPGTDYEQYF
. | once | TRBJ1-2 | TRBV12-3/TRBV12-4 | TGTGCCAGCAGTTTAGAGAGATTCTATGGCTACACCTTC | CASSLERFYGYTF
. | . | TRBJ2-1 | TRBV23-1 | TGCGCCAGCAACACCGGGACTGGACTCGGGGAGCAGTTCTTC | CASNTGTGLGEQFF
. | . | TRBJ1-1 | TRBV21-1 | TGTGCCAGCAGCAAATCGGCCCAGGGGACTGAAGCTTTCTTT | CASSKSAQGTEAFF
TRBD2 | . | TRBJ2-7 | TRBV11-3 | TGTGCCAGCAGCCCTCGGGGCGGGAGTGGCGAGCAGTACTTC | CASSPRGGSGEQYF
. | . | TRBJ2-1 | TRBV27 | TGTGCCAGCAGTTTAGGGCGGGGACTTACCTACAATGAGCAGTTCTTC | CASSLGRGLTYNEQFF
TRBD1 | . | TRBJ1-2 | TRBV3-1/TRBV3-2 | TGTGCCAGCAGCTCCAGGGGGAAAACATATGGCTACACCTTC | CASSSRGKTYGYTF
. | . | TRBJ1-5 | TRBV6-5 | TGTGCCAGCAGTTACTCGGAGAATCAGCCCCAGCATTTT | CASSYSENQPQHF
. | few | TRBJ1-1 | TRBV29-1 | TGCAGCGTTGTGAGAGGGGGCACTGAAGCTTTCTTT | CSVVRGGTEAFF
TRBD2 | . | TRBJ2-1 | TRBV27 | TGTGCCAGCCTGACTAGCGCGAGCTCCTACAATGAGCAGTTCTTC | CASLTSASSYNEQFF
. | once | TRBJ2-6 | TRBV9 | TGTGCCAGCAGCGCCATACTTGACAGCTCTGGGGCCAACGTCCTGACTTTC | CASSAILDSSGANVLTF
. | . | TRBJ2-5 | TRBV10-2 | TGCGCCAGCAGTGAGCCCCCCCTGGAGACCCAGTACTTC | CASSEPPLETQYF
. | . | TRBJ2-2 | TRBV19 | TGTGCCAGTAGTAAGATTAGCGGAAACACCGGGGAGCTGTTTTTT | CASSKISGNTGELFF
TRBD1 | few | TRBJ1-2 | TRBV5-6 | TGTGCCAGCAGCTCGGGACAGGGATACTATGGCTACACCTTC | CASSSGQGYYGYTF
TRBD2 | . | TRBJ2-7 | TRBV5-6 | TGTGCCAGCAGCTTGGGACTAGCGGGCGCCACCTACGAGCAGTACTTC | CASSLGLAGATYEQYF
TRBD2 | . | TRBJ2-7 | TRBV27 | TGTGCCAGCAAATTAGCGGGGGGTACCTACGAGCAGTACTTC | CASKLAGGTYEQYF
TRBD2 | . | TRBJ2-7 | TRBV9 | TGTGCCAGCAGCGTAGCCCCGGGGGGATCCTACGAGCAGTACTTC | CASSVAPGGSYEQYF
. | once | TRBJ1-6 | TRBV19 | TGTGCCAGTAGTATGGCTCAGGGTTTTCGGTCACCCCTCCACTTT | CASSMAQGFRSPLHF
. | . | TRBJ1-6 | TRBV7-9 | TGTGCCAGCAGCTTAGTATCAGAGGCCCCATATAATTCACCCCTCCACTTT | CASSLVSEAPYNSPLHF
. | . | TRBJ2-3 | TRBV11-2 | TGTGCCAGCAGCCAAACGGACAGATTCTACACAGATACGCAGTATTTT | CASSQTDRFYTDTQYF
. | . | TRBJ2-5 | TRBV4-1 | TGCGCCAGCAGCCATCATCCATTAGCGGATCGTCAAGAGACCCAGTACTTC | CASSHHPLADRQETQYF